This T cell receptor (beta chain) was captured by sequencing in a study of cytomegalovirus exposure and HLA in healthy donors. Study-wide context: Most genotyped donors, approximately 81% of 300 to 400, had Caucasian-associated genetic ancestry. Notes on the study in general: Diagnosis of cytomegalovirus status made by the classifier reportedly showed high specificity and sensitivity. About 150 TCR beta chains were listed as cytomegalovirus-associated.

PCR involved 60 Vbeta and 13 Jbeta primers. In the original analysis: About 10 million shared chains were among the roughly 78 million unique TCR beta chains that a later analysis counted. Sequencing was performed with immunoSEQ multiplex PCR; in TCRdb, only in-frame clones are kept and a portion is missing. D and trimming come from the DNA, and the V and J calls and clone size come from that table. The sample includes 150,000 to 200,000 clones, more than 65% of them seen just once. Germline assignment: CDR1 MGHRA and CDR2 YSYEKL. CDR3 size: 15 residues. V shed 0 bases, J shed 4 bases, and the junction held 5 bases outside the gene matches. As regards this clone: The antigen is not known.

The V and J genes are TRBV4-1 and TRBJ2-5; 7 nucleotides agree with TRBD2. The sequencing sample was made of PBMCs. The TCR originated in a woman in her 30s in good health and CMV-seronegative. The CDR3 nucleotides are TGCGCCAGCAGCCAAGATACACGGGGGGTAGAGACCCAGTACTTC. It is translated as CASSQDTRGVETQYF.